These 32 T cell receptor beta chains share one sample of origin, sequenced in a study of T-cell reconstitution after alpha-beta-depleted transplantation in children. Unique molecular identifiers were used to barcode this TCRbeta library. A single record per CDR3 protein comes from TCRdb applying MiXCR to the PCR reads. Of some 500,000 distinct CDR3 sequences in the sample, less than 35% were seen once. The starting material was PBMCs from the stem cell graft donor, obtained from the stem cell graft. These receptors came from a human donor who donated a stem cell graft to a child with aplastic anemia.

This clonotype was counted between two and nine times. The chain is built from TRBV20-1 and TRBJ1-2; no reliable D call. Germline CDR1 DFQATT, CDR2 SNEGSKA (reference sequence). This CDR3 comprises 13 residues. Trimming took off 7 bases at V and 2 bases at J, with 14 bases between the two ends. The chain's CDR3 is CSESPGKNYGYTF. The CDR3 bases are TGCAGTGAAAGCCCAGGAAAGAACTATGGCTACACCTTC.

This clonotype came up a few times. The V gene is TRBV29-1, the J gene TRBJ2-3; 13 bases line up with TRBD2. Trimming took 6 bases from V and 1 from J; bases not matched to a gene: 7. The CDR3 consists of 16 residues. Germline loops: CDR1 SQVTM, CDR2 ANQGSEA. The CDR3 DNA reads TGCAGCGTAAAACTAGCGGGGGGGTCTCGCACAGATACGCAGTATTTT. Translated, it gives CSVKLAGGSRTDTQYF.

This clonotype has only a few counts. The chain carries TRBV4-3 and TRBJ2-2, with D perhaps being TRBD1 or TRBD2 (5 bases each). V was cut by 4 bases and J by 6 bases, with 18 bases left in between. CDR1 LGHNA and CDR2 YSLEER come from the germline V gene. The CDR3 extends over 16 amino acids. Written as DNA, the CDR3 is TGCGCCAGCAGCCGATCGAGGAGAGGGGCGGCCGGGGAGCTGTTTTTT. Residues: CASSRSRRGAAGELFF.

A few counts support this clonotype. The CDR3 nucleotides are TGTGCCAGCAGCTGGCCGGAGTCGCTTTCCTACGAGCAGTACGTC. This encodes CASSWPESLSYEQYV. The chain employs TRBV7-2 and TRBJ2-7; D is unresolved. Germline CDR1 is SGHTA and CDR2 is FQGNSA. V lost 4 bases and J 1 base, leaving 14 bases between the germline ends. The length of the CDR3 is 15 residues.

Ten or more counts support this clonotype. The V call is TRBV6-1, the J call TRBJ1-5; D not resolved. Germline loops: CDR1 MNHNS, CDR2 SASEGT. The CDR3 loop spans 13 amino acids. Trimming shortened V by 11 bases and J by 3 bases, and 14 bases separated the two germline ends. The CDR3 reads CAAGEGYNQPQHF. The CDR3 bases are TGTGCCGCCGGGGAGGGCTACAATCAGCCCCAGCATTTT.

This rearrangement joins TRBV5-1 to TRBJ2-6; no reliable D call. Trimming shortened V by 2 bases and J by 1 base, and 7 bases separated the two germline ends. Germline loops: CDR1 SGHRS, CDR2 YFSETQ. This CDR3 is 15 amino acids long. CDR3 in amino acids: CASSLEGSGANVLTF. In nucleotides, the CDR3 is TGCGCCAGCAGCTTAGAAGGATCTGGGGCCAACGTCCTGACTTTC. Full variable domain (outside the CDR3, taken from reference TRBV5-1 and TRBJ2-6): KAGVTQTPRYLIKTRGQQVTLSCSPISGHRSVSWYQQTPGQGLQFLFEYFSETQRNKGNFPGRFSGRQFSNSRSEMNVSTLELGDSALYLCASSLEGSGANVLTFGAGSRLTVL.

The chain recombines TRBV7-2 with TRBJ1-3, with a possible D match to TRBD1 (5 bases). The CDR3 totals 15 residues. Deletions cut 8 bases from V and 4 bases from J, with 18 bases between. The germline gives CDR1 SGHTA, CDR2 FQGNSA. DNA of the CDR3: TGTGCCAGCTTCTCAACTCCAGGGTTGGGAAACACCATATATTTT. This gives the protein CASFSTPGLGNTIYF.

The chain combines TRBV6-1 with TRBJ2-7; the match to TRBD1 covers 8 bases. V lost 7 bases, J lost 6 bases, and 8 bases stayed unmatched. The CDR3 is 13 residues long. Germline V gene lookup returns CDR1 MNHNS and CDR2 SASEGT. The CDR3 spells CASIPPGGGEQYF. The CDR3 coding sequence is TGTGCCAGCATCCCCCCAGGGGGCGGCGAGCAGTACTTC.

In regard to this clonotype: The DNA is omitted, as the CDR3 cannot be located on it reliably, and the CDR3 follows TCRdb's listing. The gene calls are TRBV5-5 and TRBJ2-5; the table calls TRBD1, which could not be checked here. Germline assignment: CDR1 SGHKS and CDR2 YYEKEE (reference sequence). The CDR3 region is 17 residues in length, termini included. The CDR3 sequence: CASSPGTGGFGPGTQYF.

V usage is TRBV7-2 and J usage is TRBJ2-2, with TRBD2 matching 11 bases. After removal of 8 bases from V and 3 bases from J, the junction contained 11 bases not matched to a gene. CDR1 is SGHTA and CDR2 is FQGNSA in the germline V gene. This CDR3 is 17 amino acids long. CDR3 DNA: TGTGCCAGCTCGGGCCTAGCGGGAGGTTCTGACACCGGGGAGCTGTTTTTT. Translating it yields CASSGLAGGSDTGELFF.

This clonotype came up a few times. V is TRBV12-3 or TRBV12-4 and J is TRBJ2-3; no firm D call. Trimming pared 6 bases from V and 8 bases from J, leaving 21 bases between. The CDR3 consists of 15 residues. CDR3 residues: CASRSFPTTGLTQYF. The CDR3 DNA is TGTGCCAGCAGATCCTTCCCCACAACGGGCCTTACGCAGTATTTT.

The gene calls are TRBV7-9 and TRBJ2-5; D remains unclear. Germline V gene data show CDR1 as SEHNR and CDR2 as FQNEAQ (reference sequence). Trimming removed 3 bases from V and 1 base from J, with 12 bases in between. The CDR3 extends over 15 amino acids. This chain's CDR3 is CASSLVTGIQETQYF. Here the CDR3 DNA reads TGTGCCAGCAGCTTGGTGACCGGCATCCAAGAGACCCAGTACTTC.

The chain has TRBV30 and TRBJ2-1, with TRBD2 identical over 9 bases. The germline V gene encodes CDR1 GTSNPN and CDR2 SVGIG (reference sequence). V was pared by 1 base and J by 8 bases, with 15 bases of the junction left unmatched. The CDR3 extends over 17 amino acids. CDR3 region: CAWSAPGREGLMYEQFF. In nucleotides, the CDR3 is TGTGCCTGGAGTGCCCCAGGGCGGGAGGGCCTAATGTATGAGCAGTTCTTC.

J is TRBJ1-5 and V is TRBV9; TRBD1 is a possible D gene (6 bases). Per germline, CDR1 SGDLS and CDR2 YYNGEE. The CDR3 runs 15 residues. Trimming took off 2 bases at V and 8 bases at J, with 17 bases between the two ends. CDR3 sequence reads: CASSVGGGRGEPQHF. CDR3 nucleotides: TGTGCCAGCAGCGTCGGGGGGGGCCGTGGGGAGCCCCAGCATTTT.

This clonotype was detected only a few times. This chain connects TRBV7-2 to TRBJ2-1; no clear D gene. Trimming cost V 7 bases and J 8 bases, with 21 bases left between them. CDR1 is SGHTA and CDR2 is FQGNSA in the germline V gene. The length of the CDR3 is 15 residues. The CDR3 reads CASTRNGYPRDEQFF. The CDR3 coding sequence is TGTGCCAGCACCCGAAACGGGTACCCCAGAGATGAGCAGTTCTTC.

This chain joins TRBV12-3 or TRBV12-4 and TRBJ2-5; a weak D match, TRBD2 (6 bases). V was pared by 4 bases and J by 2 bases, with 14 bases between. CDR3 size: 15 residues. DNA for the CDR3: TGTGCCAGCAGTTATTTGGGGGGTAGGCAAGAGACCCAGTACTTC. It codes for CASSYLGGRQETQYF.

V gene TRBV7-9 combines with J gene TRBJ2-1; 7 nucleotides agree with TRBD2. The germline CDR1 and CDR2 sequences are SEHNR and FQNEAQ (reference sequence). The length of the CDR3 is 16 residues. V dropped 2 bases and J dropped 8; count of bases not matched to a gene: 12. CDR3 loop: CASSLSRGGSADEQFF. CDR3 nucleotides: TGTGCCAGCAGCTTATCGCGGGGAGGGAGTGCCGATGAGCAGTTCTTC.

CDR3 sequence (DNA): TGTGCCAGCAGCCCCCCACTAGAAGCTTTCTTT. It yields the protein CASSPPLEAFF. The chain uses TRBV11-2 and TRBJ1-1; D gene unclear. There are 11 residues in the CDR3. Germline loops: CDR1 SGHAT, CDR2 FQNNGV. Trimming cost V 5 bases and J 8 bases, with 9 bases left between them.

This clonotype was detected a few times. CDR3: CASRDLTGGYTF. The CDR3 coding sequence is TGTGCCAGCAGGGATCTGACCGGGGGCTACACCTTC. This rearrangement joins TRBV6-4 to TRBJ1-2; D not certain. The V gene lost 6 bases and the J gene lost 8 bases, with 13 bases spanning the gap. Germline assignment: CDR1 MRHNA and CDR2 SNTAGT. The CDR3 totals 12 residues.

CDR3 nucleotides: TGCAGCGTTGGTAAGGGCGCTGGGGCCAACGTCCTGACTTTC. Translation: CSVGKGAGANVLTF. The chain has TRBV29-1 and TRBJ2-6; D not resolved. Germline V gene lookup returns CDR1 SQVTM and CDR2 ANQGSEA. CDR3 length: 14 residues. V lost 4 bases and J 2 bases, leaving 9 bases between the germline ends.

CDR3 DNA: TGTGCCAGCAGTTCGACCATAGCGGGAGGACGGTTAGGCAATGAGCAGTTCTTC. Encoded protein: CASSSTIAGGRLGNEQFF. The genes are TRBV28 and TRBJ2-1; TRBD2 agrees at 10 bases. Germline V gene sequence: CDR1 MDHEN, CDR2 SYDVKM. V shed 4 bases and J 6 bases; nucleotides not matched to a gene: 15. CDR3 length: 18 amino acids.

The genes are TRBV11-2 and TRBJ2-3; TRBD2 matches 7 bases. The V gene end was trimmed by 2 bases and the J gene end by 3 bases; junction bases not matched to a gene: 23. CDR1 and CDR2 from the germline V gene are SGHAT and FQNNGV. This CDR3 region has 21 residues. CDR3: CASSLLVRGRVLSGATDTQYF. The CDR3, as DNA: TGTGCCAGCAGCTTACTAGTGCGTGGTAGGGTTTTGAGCGGGGCTACAGATACGCAGTATTTT. The full variable domain, with the rest looked up from reference TRBV11-2 and TRBJ2-3, is EAGVAQSPRYKIIEKRQSVAFWCNPISGHATLYWYQQILGQGPKLLIQFQNNGVVDDSQLPKDRFSAERLKGVDSTLKIQPAKLEDSAVYLCASSLLVRGRVLSGATDTQYFGPGTRLTVL.

V is TRBV4-3 and J is TRBJ2-1; 10 positions agree with TRBD2. J gave up 7 bases and V 3 bases, and 3 bases lay outside the gene matches. The CDR3 runs to 14 residues. In germline, CDR1 is LGHNA, CDR2 YSLEER. The CDR3 DNA sequence: TGCGCCAGCAGCCACGGACTAGCGGTGAATGAGCAGTTCTTC. It translates to CASSHGLAVNEQFF.

This rearrangement joins TRBV7-8 to TRBJ1-3; 8 bases are a match to TRBD1. V lost 5 bases to trimming and J lost 7 bases; unmatched junction nucleotides: 4. Germline CDR1 SGHVS, CDR2 FQNEAQ. The CDR3 extends over 13 amino acids. CDR3 nucleotides: TGTGCCAGCAGCCAGGACAGGGAGAACACCATATATTTT. Amino acid sequence: CASSQDRENTIYF.

This chain links TRBV27 with TRBJ2-1, with 10 bases matching TRBD2. V dropped 10 bases and J dropped 4; count of bases not matched to a gene: 7. CDR1 is MNHEY, CDR2 SMNVEV, per germline (reference sequence). This CDR3 is built from 14 residues. The CDR3 region is CAIRGTSEYNEQFF. As DNA, the CDR3 is TGTGCCATCCGAGGGACTAGCGAGTACAATGAGCAGTTCTTC.

This clonotype was observed a few times. CDR3 loop: CASGLAGGSGTQYF. The CDR3 nucleotides read TGTGCCAGCGGCCTAGCGGGAGGATCGGGGACCCAGTACTTC. The J gene is TRBJ2-5, the V gene TRBV7-9; 11 bases match TRBD2. J was trimmed by 7 bases and V by 8 bases; bases with no gene match: 9. This CDR3 is built from 14 residues. Germline values: CDR1 SEHNR, CDR2 FQNEAQ (reference sequence). The full variable domain, its missing parts supplied by reference TRBV7-9 and TRBJ2-5, is DTGVSQNPRHKITKRGQNVTFRCDPISEHNRLYWYRQTLGQGPEFLTYFQNEAQLEKSRLLSDRFSAERPKGSFSTLEIQRTEQGDSAMYLCASGLAGGSGTQYFGPGTRLLVL.

This clonotype was picked up a small number of times. The chain employs TRBV12-3 or TRBV12-4 and TRBJ1-1; unclear D gene. This CDR3 has 12 amino acids. V was clipped by 10 bases and J by 1 base, with 10 bases between them. CDR3 coding DNA: TGTGCCACTGGACGGGCGAACACTGAAGCTTTCTTT. Amino acid sequence: CATGRANTEAFF.

The rearrangement joins TRBV14 to TRBJ2-5; possible D gene TRBD2, 5 bases. Germline V lookup: CDR1 SGHDN, CDR2 FVKESK. Trimming took 3 bases from V and 3 from J, leaving 14 bases between them. This CDR3 has 15 amino acids. The CDR3 here is CASSHGVRAEETQYF. As DNA, the CDR3 is TGTGCCAGCAGCCATGGGGTCCGAGCGGAAGAGACCCAGTACTTC.

The rearrangement links TRBV12-3 or TRBV12-4 to TRBJ1-1, with 10 nucleotides matching TRBD1. The J segment lost 5 bases and the V segment lost 5 bases, leaving 5 bases of the junction unmatched. The CDR3 is made up of 14 amino acids. As DNA, the CDR3 is TGTGCCAGCAGTCCCTCGGACAGGGGGACTGAAGCTTTCTTT. It is translated as CASSPSDRGTEAFF.

This sequence joins TRBV28 and TRBJ2-7, with D uncertain. The CDR3 is 12 amino acids. The V and J ends lost 8 bases and 3 bases respectively, with 11 bases between them. Germline CDR1 MDHEN, CDR2 SYDVKM. This CDR3 reads CASAVLGYEQYF. CDR3 DNA: TGTGCCAGCGCGGTTCTTGGCTACGAGCAGTACTTC.

This clonotype was recorded a few times. The chain combines TRBV18 with TRBJ1-1; possibly TRBD1 for D (6 bases). V was clipped by 3 bases and J by 7 bases, with 15 bases between them. The CDR3 covers 14 residues. Germline-derived CDR1 and CDR2 are KGHSH and LQKENI. DNA of the CDR3: TGTGCCAGCTCACCTTCCCCAGGGGTAGGTGAAGCTTTCTTT. It encodes CASSPSPGVGEAFF.

The sample holds a few counts of this clonotype. CDR3 protein: CASSFSVTNEQFF. The CDR3 DNA is TGTGCCAGCAGTTTCAGCGTCACCAATGAGCAGTTCTTC. This rearrangement joins TRBV12-3 or TRBV12-4 to TRBJ2-1; D gene unclear. This CDR3 region has 13 residues. With 3 bases removed from V and 6 bases from J, the gap between germline ends came to 9 bases.